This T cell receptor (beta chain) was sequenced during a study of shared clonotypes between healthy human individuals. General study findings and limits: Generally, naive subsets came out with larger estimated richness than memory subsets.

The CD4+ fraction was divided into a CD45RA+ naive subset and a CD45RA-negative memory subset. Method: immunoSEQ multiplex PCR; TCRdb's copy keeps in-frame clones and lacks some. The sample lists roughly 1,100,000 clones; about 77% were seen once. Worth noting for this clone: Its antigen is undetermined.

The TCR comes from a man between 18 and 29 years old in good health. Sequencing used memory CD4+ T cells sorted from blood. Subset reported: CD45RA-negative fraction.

The CDR3 DNA sequence: TGTGCCAGCAGTGAGGGGGCGCAGGTCGAGCAGTACTTC. Its translation is CASSEGAQVEQYF. The chain couples TRBV2 to TRBJ2-7; possibly TRBD1 for D (6 bases). The germline gives CDR1 SNHLY, CDR2 FYNNEI. There are 13 residues in the CDR3. V was clipped by 3 bases and J by 6 bases, with 12 bases between them.